The 12 T cell receptor beta chains in this list originate from one sample, sequenced in a study of shared clonotypes between healthy human individuals. Positively selected for CCR7, the CD45RO-negative cells used as naive CD8 cells excluded terminally differentiated effector memory CD45RA+ cells. Assay: immunoSEQ multiplex PCR; the TCRdb copy retains only in-frame clones and omits some. The sample includes some 2 million clones, around 96% of them seen just once. Specimen: naive CD8+ T cells sorted from blood. These receptors were obtained from a man aged 18 to 35 in good health.

The chain combines TRBV13 with TRBJ1-2; the match to TRBD1 covers 7 bases. V was pared by 8 bases and J by 8 bases, with 17 bases of the junction left unmatched. This CDR3 region has 15 residues. The germline V gene has CDR1 PRHDT and CDR2 FYEKMQ (reference sequence). The CDR3 bases are TGTGCCAGCCATGGACAGGAGGGAGATCCCTGGGGCTACACCTTC. Its translation is CASHGQEGDPWGYTF.

The chain carries TRBV28 and TRBJ1-5; no definite D call. The CDR3 sequence is 15 residues long. Germline lookup yields CDR1 MDHEN and CDR2 SYDVKM. Between the trimmed V and J ends, which lost 2 bases and 3 bases, there was a span of 11 bases. The CDR3 sequence is CASSLTEEDNQPQHF. The CDR3 nucleotides read TGTGCCAGCAGTTTAACGGAGGAGGACAATCAGCCCCAGCATTTT. Full variable domain (remainder filled in from reference TRBV28 and TRBJ1-5): DVKVTQSSRYLVKRTGEKVFLECVQDMDHENMFWYRQDPGLGLRLIYFSYDVKMKEKGDIPEGYSVSREKKERFSLILESASTNQTSMYLCASSLTEEDNQPQHFGDGTRLSIL.

The chain has TRBV6-5 and TRBJ1-2; D gene uncertain. V was shortened by 4 bases and J by 4 bases, with 4 bases between the two germline ends. CDR3 length: 11 amino acids. The germline gives CDR1 MNHEY, CDR2 SVGAGI. CDR3 protein: CASSSGYGYTF. The CDR3 nucleotides are TGTGCCAGCAGTTCCGGCTATGGCTACACCTTC.

The V call is TRBV28, the J call TRBJ2-7; weak D call: TRBD2 (5 bases). The CDR3 covers 14 residues. CDR1 is MDHEN, CDR2 SYDVKM, per germline. Trimming pared 4 bases from V and 4 bases from J, leaving 14 bases between. CDR3 DNA sequence: TGTGCCAGCAGTTCTACCGGGGAAACTTACGAGCAGTACTTC. Translation gives CASSSTGETYEQYF.

The rearrangement uses TRBV28 and TRBJ1-1; 9 bases are shared with TRBD1. There are 13 residues in the CDR3. From germline, CDR1 is MDHEN and CDR2 SYDVKM. V dropped 7 bases and J dropped 6; count of bases not matched to a gene: 6. The CDR3: CASKVQGAAEAFF. The CDR3 DNA reads as TGTGCCAGCAAAGTACAGGGGGCGGCTGAAGCTTTCTTT.

The V and J genes are TRBV9 and TRBJ2-1; 7 positions agree with TRBD2. In germline, CDR1 is SGDLS, CDR2 YYNGEE. This CDR3 is built from 12 residues. The junction had 5 bases not matched to a gene; V was cut back by 4 bases and J by 10 bases. For the CDR3, the DNA is TGTGCCAGCAGCACCGGGGGGTCAGAGCAGTTCTTC. It specifies CASSTGGSEQFF. The full variable domain, its missing parts supplied by reference TRBV9 and TRBJ2-1, is DSGVTQTPKHLITATGQRVTLRCSPRSGDLSVYWYQQSLDQGLQFLIQYYNGEERAKGNILERFSAQQFPDLHSELNLSSLELGDSALYFCASSTGGSEQFFGPGTRLTVL.

The CDR3 protein is CASVGPPDTQYF. The CDR3 DNA sequence: TGTGCCAGCGTTGGGCCACCAGATACGCAGTATTTT. The chain recombines TRBV2 with TRBJ2-3; D remains ambiguous. CDR1 and CDR2 (germline): SNHLY, FYNNEI. CDR3 size: 12 residues. V lost 8 bases to trimming and J lost 4 bases, with 10 bases between them. Filled out from reference TRBV2 and TRBJ2-3, the complete variable domain reads EPEVTQTPSHQVTQMGQEVILRCVPISNHLYFYWYRQILGQKVEFLVSFYNNEISEKSEIFDDQFSVERPDGSNFTLKIRSTKLEDSAMYFCASVGPPDTQYFGPGTRLTVL.

The J gene is TRBJ2-3, the V gene TRBV9, with 7 bases aligning to TRBD2. The CDR3 runs to 16 residues. CDR1 and CDR2 from the germline V gene are SGDLS and YYNGEE. Trimming removed 0 bases from V and 0 bases from J; junction bases left unmatched: 4. The CDR3 spells CASSVGIGGSTDTQYF. The CDR3 coding sequence is TGTGCCAGCAGCGTAGGAATCGGGGGGAGCACAGATACGCAGTATTTT.

V and J are TRBV27 and TRBJ1-1; TRBD1 matches 8 bases. With V trimmed by 7 bases and J by 1 base, 2 bases remained unmatched. Looked up from germline, CDR1 is MNHEY and CDR2 is SMNVEV (reference sequence). This CDR3 has 13 amino acids. The CDR3 sequence is CASTGQGNTEAFF. CDR3 coding DNA: TGTGCCAGCACCGGACAGGGGAACACTGAAGCTTTCTTT.

In this sample, this clone turned up a few times. The same CDR3 also results from other DNA sequences found in this sample. The chain uses TRBV9 and TRBJ1-1; D is possibly TRBD1 (6 bases). Trimming pared 0 bases from V and 8 bases from J, leaving 8 bases between. Germline CDR1 and CDR2: SGDLS and YYNGEE. This CDR3 has 12 amino acids. CDR3 coding DNA: TGTGCCAGCAGCGTAGGCGGGGGCGAAGCTTTCTTT. This gives the protein CASSVGGGEAFF.

In this sample, this clone turned up once. V gene TRBV5-6 combines with J gene TRBJ2-1; 12 bases are shared with TRBD2. V dropped 0 bases and J dropped 7; count of bases not matched to a gene: 8. Germline V gives CDR1 SGHDT, CDR2 YYEEEE. CDR3 length: 17 residues. Here the CDR3 reads CASSLVPLAGGPNEQFF. DNA of the CDR3: TGTGCCAGCAGCTTGGTCCCCCTAGCGGGGGGGCCTAATGAGCAGTTCTTC.

The chain employs TRBV9 and TRBJ2-1, with unresolved D. The CDR3 consists of 12 residues. The germline V gene has CDR1 SGDLS and CDR2 YYNGEE. V was cut by 0 bases and J by 9 bases, with 7 bases left in between. The chain's CDR3 is CASSVEIGEQFF. DNA for the CDR3: TGTGCCAGCAGCGTAGAAATAGGTGAGCAGTTCTTC.